This T cell receptor beta chain was sequenced for a study of blood T cell repertoires in COVID-19. Study in general: T cells, B-cell-depleted T cells, or PBMCs supplied cDNA or gDNA.

In the source study's methods: Reference gene primer amplification yielded estimated nucleated cell counts. Only in-frame clones appear in the TCRdb table, and some are missing; sequencing was by immunoSEQ multiplex PCR. That table furnishes V, J and clone size, whereas the DNA furnished D and trimming. The sample has roughly 260,000 clones; 87% are singletons. The TCR sequence derives from a woman aged 45 to 65 who had recovered from COVID-19. The sample was peripheral blood.

The CDR3 coding sequence is TGTGCCAGCAGTCCACCAGCGGGAGCTATCACAGATACGCAGTATTTT. Translation: CASSPPAGAITDTQYF. V gene TRBV27 combines with J gene TRBJ2-3; 8 nucleotides line up with TRBD2. V shed 5 bases and J 2 bases; nucleotides not matched to a gene: 9. Per the germline V gene, CDR1 is MNHEY and CDR2 is SMNVEV (reference sequence). This CDR3 comprises 16 residues.